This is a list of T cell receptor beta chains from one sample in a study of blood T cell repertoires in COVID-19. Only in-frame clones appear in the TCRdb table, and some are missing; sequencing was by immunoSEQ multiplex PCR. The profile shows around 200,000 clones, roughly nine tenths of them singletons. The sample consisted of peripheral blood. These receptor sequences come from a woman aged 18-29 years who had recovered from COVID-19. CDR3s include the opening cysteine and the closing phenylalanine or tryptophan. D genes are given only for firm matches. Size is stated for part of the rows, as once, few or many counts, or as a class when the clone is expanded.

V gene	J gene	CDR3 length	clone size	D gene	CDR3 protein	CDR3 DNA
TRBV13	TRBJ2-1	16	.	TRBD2	CASSNPSGRGYNEQFF	TGTGCCAGCAGCAATCCTAGCGGGAGGGGCTACAATGAGCAGTTCTTC
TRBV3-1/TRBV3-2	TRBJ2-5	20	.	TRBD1	CASSQEFLGQGAEFPETQYF	TGTGCCAGCAGCCAAGAGTTTCTGGGGCAGGGGGCTGAGTTCCCCGAGACCCAGTACTTC
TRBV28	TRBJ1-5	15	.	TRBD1	CASSSRTGLNQPQHF	TGTGCCAGCAGCTCTCGGACAGGCCTCAATCAGCCCCAGCATTTT
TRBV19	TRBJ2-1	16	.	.	CASSIVWLERDNEQFF	TGTGCCAGTAGTATAGTGTGGCTTGAGAGGGACAATGAGCAGTTCTTC
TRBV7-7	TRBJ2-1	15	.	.	CASSLGDSGYNEQFF	TGTGCCAGCAGCTTAGGGGACTCCGGATACAATGAGCAGTTCTTC
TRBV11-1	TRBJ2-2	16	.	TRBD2	CASSLASGSGTGELFF	TGTGCCAGCAGCTTAGCTAGCGGGAGTGGTACCGGGGAGCTGTTTTTT
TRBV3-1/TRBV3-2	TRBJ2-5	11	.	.	CASSQVVTQYF	TGTGCCAGCAGCCAAGTAGTGACCCAGTACTTC
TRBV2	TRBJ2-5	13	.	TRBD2	CAIVIAGRETQYF	TGTGCCATCGTGATAGCGGGAAGAGAGACCCAGTACTTC
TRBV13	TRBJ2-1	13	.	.	CASRGPDYNEQFF	TGTGCCAGCAGGGGCCCAGACTACAATGAGCAGTTCTTC
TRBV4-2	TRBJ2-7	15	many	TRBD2	CASSQEGGSSYEQYF	TGTGCCAGCAGCCAAGAAGGCGGGAGCTCCTACGAGCAGTACTTC
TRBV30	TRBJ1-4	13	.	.	CAWSRQSNEKLFF	TGTGCCTGGAGCCGACAGAGTAATGAAAAACTGTTTTTT
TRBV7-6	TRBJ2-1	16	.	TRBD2	CASSGSGTSRNNEQFF	TGTGCCAGCAGCGGATCCGGGACTAGCAGAAACAATGAGCAGTTCTTC
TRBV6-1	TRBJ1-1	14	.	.	CASSEDVQGTEAFF	TGTGCCAGCAGTGAAGATGTGCAGGGCACTGAAGCTTTCTTT
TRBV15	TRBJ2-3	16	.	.	CATSRTSGEPTDTQYF	TGTGCCACCAGCAGGACCTCAGGGGAACCCACAGATACGCAGTATTTT
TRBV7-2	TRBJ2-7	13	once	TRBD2	CASSLAGTNEQYF	TGTGCCAGCAGCTTAGCCGGGACTAACGAGCAGTACTTC
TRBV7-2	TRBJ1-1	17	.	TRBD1	CASSLPLVMRGQSEAFF	TGTGCCAGCAGCTTACCACTAGTTATGAGGGGGCAGAGTGAAGCTTTCTTT
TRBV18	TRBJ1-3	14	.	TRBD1	CASSRQGAGNTIYF	TGTGCCAGCTCACGACAGGGGGCTGGAAACACCATATATTTT
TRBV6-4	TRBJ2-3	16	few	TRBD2	CASSAGTSGSTDTQYF	TGTGCCAGCAGTGCCGGGACTAGCGGTAGCACAGATACGCAGTATTTT
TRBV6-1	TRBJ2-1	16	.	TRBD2	CASSVGLAGVRGEQFF	TGTGCCAGCAGTGTCGGACTAGCGGGAGTAAGGGGTGAGCAGTTCTTC
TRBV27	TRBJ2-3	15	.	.	CASTRAGVGADTQYF	TGTGCCAGCACTCGGGCAGGGGTCGGGGCAGATACGCAGTATTTT
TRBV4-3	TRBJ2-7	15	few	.	CASSPERRSSYEQYF	TGCGCCAGCAGCCCCGAGAGGAGAAGCTCCTACGAGCAGTACTTC
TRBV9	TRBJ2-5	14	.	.	CASSAVGAQETQYF	TGTGCCAGCAGCGCAGTGGGGGCCCAAGAGACCCAGTACTTC
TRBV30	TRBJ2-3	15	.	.	CAWSVSPDTTDTQYF	TGTGCCTGGAGTGTAAGTCCCGACACCACAGATACGCAGTATTTT
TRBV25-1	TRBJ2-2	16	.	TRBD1	CASSESGQGGTGELFF	TGTGCCAGCAGTGAATCCGGACAGGGAGGAACCGGGGAGCTGTTTTTT
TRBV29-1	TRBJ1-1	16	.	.	CSVEDKGREKNTEAFF	TGCAGCGTTGAAGATAAGGGGCGAGAAAAGAACACTGAAGCTTTCTTT
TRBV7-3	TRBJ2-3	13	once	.	CASSSPYGDTQYF	TGTGCCAGCAGCTCTCCTTACGGAGATACGCAGTATTTT
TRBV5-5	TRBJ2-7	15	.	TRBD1	CASSLGWDRGYEQYF	TGTGCCAGCAGCTTGGGATGGGACAGGGGGTACGAGCAGTACTTC
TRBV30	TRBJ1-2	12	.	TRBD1	CAIDRALGGYTF	TGTGCTATAGACAGGGCATTGGGGGGCTACACCTTC
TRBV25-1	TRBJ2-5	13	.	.	CASKPRFQETQYF	TGTGCCAGCAAGCCGAGATTCCAAGAGACCCAGTACTTC
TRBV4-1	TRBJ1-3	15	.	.	CASSQRSISGNTIYF	TGCGCCAGCAGCCAACGTAGTATCTCTGGAAACACCATATATTTT
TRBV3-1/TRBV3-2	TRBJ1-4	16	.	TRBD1	CASSHPRDSTNEKLFF	TGTGCCAGCAGCCACCCCCGGGACAGTACTAATGAAAAACTGTTTTTT
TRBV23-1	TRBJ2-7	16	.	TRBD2	CASSQSRVAGTYEQYF	TGCGCCAGCAGTCAATCGAGGGTAGCGGGAACCTACGAGCAGTACTTC
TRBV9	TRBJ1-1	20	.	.	CASSVFPARGAGGVGTEAFF	TGTGCCAGCAGCGTATTCCCCGCGCGGGGAGCGGGGGGCGTGGGGACTGAAGCTTTCTTT
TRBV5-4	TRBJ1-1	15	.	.	CASSTGNAVNTEAFF	TGTGCCAGCAGCACTGGCAATGCGGTGAACACTGAAGCTTTCTTT
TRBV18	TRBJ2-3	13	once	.	CASSPRGVNTQYF	TGTGCCAGCTCACCACGGGGGGTAAATACGCAGTATTTT
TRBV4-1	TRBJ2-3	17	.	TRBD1	CASSQGWDSYMADTQYF	TGCGCCAGCAGCCAAGGGTGGGACAGTTACATGGCAGATACGCAGTATTTT